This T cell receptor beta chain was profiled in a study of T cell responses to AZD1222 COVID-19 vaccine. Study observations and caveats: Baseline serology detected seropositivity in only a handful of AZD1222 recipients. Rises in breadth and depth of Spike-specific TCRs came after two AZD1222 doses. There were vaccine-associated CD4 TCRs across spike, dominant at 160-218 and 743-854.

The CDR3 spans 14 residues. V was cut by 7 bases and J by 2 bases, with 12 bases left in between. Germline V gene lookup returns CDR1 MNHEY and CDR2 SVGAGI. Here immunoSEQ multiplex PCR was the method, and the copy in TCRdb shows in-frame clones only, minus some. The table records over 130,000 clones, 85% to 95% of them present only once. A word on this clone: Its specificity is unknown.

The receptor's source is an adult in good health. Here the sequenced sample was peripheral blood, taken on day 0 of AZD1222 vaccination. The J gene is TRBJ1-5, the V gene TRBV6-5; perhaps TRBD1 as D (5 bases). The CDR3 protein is CASTTGEGNQPQHF. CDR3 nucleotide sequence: TGTGCCAGCACGACGGGGGAGGGCAATCAGCCCCAGCATTTT.